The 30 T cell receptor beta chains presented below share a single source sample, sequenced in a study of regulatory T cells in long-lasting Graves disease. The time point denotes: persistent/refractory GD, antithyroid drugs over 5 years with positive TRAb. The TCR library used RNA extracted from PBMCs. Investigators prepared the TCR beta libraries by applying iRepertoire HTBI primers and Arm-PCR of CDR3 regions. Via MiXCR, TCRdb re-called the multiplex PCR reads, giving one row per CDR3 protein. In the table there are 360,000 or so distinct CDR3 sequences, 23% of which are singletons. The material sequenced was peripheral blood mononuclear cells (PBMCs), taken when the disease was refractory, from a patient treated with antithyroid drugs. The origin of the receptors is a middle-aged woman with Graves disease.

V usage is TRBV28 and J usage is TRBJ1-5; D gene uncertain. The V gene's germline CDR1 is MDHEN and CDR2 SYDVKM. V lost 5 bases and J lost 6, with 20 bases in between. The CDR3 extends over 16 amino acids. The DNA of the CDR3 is TGTGCCAGCAGTAAACCCGGCCTCCCCCGTGTTCAGCCCCAGCATTTT. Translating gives CASSKPGLPRVQPQHF.

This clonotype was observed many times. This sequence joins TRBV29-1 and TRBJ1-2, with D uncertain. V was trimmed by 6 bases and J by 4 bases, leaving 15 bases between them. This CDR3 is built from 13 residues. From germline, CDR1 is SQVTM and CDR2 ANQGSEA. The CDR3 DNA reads TGCAGCGTCGACGGGGATGGAAGCTATGGCTACACCTTC. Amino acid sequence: CSVDGDGSYGYTF.

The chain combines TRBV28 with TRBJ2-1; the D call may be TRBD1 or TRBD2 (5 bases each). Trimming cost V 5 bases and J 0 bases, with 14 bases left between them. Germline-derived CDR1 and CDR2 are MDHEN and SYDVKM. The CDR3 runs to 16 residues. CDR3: CASSPPGATSYNEQFF. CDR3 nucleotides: TGTGCCAGCAGTCCCCCCGGGGCCACCTCCTACAATGAGCAGTTCTTC.

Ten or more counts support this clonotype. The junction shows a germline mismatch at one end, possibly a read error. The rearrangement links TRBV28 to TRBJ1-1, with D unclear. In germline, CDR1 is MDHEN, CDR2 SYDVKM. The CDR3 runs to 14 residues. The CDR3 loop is CASSLWTGNTEAFF. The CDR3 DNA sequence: TGTGCCAGCAGTCTATGGACGGGGAACACTGAAGCTTTCTTT.

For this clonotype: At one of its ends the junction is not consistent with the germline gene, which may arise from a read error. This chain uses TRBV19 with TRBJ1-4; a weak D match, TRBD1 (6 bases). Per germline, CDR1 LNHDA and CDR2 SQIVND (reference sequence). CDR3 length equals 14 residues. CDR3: CASGRQDMREELFF. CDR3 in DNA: TGTGCCAGTGGAAGACAGGATATGCGTGAAGAACTGTTTTTT.

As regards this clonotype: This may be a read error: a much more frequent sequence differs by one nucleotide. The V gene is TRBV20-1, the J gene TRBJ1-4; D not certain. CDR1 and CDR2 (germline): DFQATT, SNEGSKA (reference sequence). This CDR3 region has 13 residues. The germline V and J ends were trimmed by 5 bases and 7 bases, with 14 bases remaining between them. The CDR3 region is CSAGADGFEKLFF. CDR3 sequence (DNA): TGCAGTGCTGGAGCCGACGGATTTGAAAAACTGTTTTTT.

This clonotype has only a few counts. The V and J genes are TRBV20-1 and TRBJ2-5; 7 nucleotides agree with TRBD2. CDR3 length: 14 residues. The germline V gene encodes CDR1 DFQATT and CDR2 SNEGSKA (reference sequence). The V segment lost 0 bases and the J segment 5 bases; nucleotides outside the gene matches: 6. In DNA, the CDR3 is TGCAGTGCTAGAGATTCACGGGGAGGGGAGACCCAGTACTTC. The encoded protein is CSARDSRGGETQYF.

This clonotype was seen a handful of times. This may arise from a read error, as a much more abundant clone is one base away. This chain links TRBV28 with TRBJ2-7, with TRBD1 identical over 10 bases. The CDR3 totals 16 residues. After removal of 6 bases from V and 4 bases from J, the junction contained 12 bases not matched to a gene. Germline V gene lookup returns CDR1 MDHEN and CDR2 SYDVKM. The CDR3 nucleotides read TGTGCCAGCAGGAACAACCCGGGACAGGGGAGATACGAGCAGTACTTC. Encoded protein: CASRNNPGQGRYEQYF. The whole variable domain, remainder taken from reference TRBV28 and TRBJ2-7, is DVKVTQSSRYLVKRTGEKVFLECVQDMDHENMFWYRQDPGLGLRLIYFSYDVKMKEKGDIPEGYSVSREKKERFSLILESASTNQTSMYLCASRNNPGQGRYEQYFGPGTRLTVT.

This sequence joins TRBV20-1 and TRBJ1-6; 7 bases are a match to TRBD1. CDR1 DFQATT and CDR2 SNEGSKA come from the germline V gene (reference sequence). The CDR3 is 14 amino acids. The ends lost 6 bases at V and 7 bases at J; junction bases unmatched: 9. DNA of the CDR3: TGCAGTGCCCCTCGAACAGGGGCGAATTCACCCCTCCACTTT. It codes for CSAPRTGANSPLHF.

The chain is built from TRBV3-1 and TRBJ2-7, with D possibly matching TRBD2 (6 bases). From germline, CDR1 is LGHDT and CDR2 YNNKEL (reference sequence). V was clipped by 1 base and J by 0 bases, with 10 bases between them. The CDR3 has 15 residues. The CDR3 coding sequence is TGTGCCAGCAGCCAAGTCGCTAGCGCCTCCTACGAGCAGTACTTC. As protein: CASSQVASASYEQYF.

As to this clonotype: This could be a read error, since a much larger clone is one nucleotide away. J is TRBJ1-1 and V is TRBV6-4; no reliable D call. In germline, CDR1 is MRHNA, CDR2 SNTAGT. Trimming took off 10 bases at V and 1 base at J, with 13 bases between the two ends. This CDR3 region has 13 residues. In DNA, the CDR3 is TGTGCCATCAGCCCGGGATGGAACACTGAAGCTTTCTTT. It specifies CAISPGWNTEAFF.

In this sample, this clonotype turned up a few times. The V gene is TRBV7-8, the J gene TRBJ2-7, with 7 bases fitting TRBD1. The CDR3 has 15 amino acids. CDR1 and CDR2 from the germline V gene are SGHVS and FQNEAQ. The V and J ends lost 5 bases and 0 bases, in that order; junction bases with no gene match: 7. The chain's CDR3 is CASSPRQGDSYEQYF. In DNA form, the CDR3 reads TGTGCCAGCAGCCCACGACAGGGCGACTCCTACGAGCAGTACTTC.

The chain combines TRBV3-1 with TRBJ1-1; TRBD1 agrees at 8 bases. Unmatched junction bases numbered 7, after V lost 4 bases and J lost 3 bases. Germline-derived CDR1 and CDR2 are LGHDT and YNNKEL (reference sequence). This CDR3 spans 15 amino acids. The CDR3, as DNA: TGTGCCAGCAGCCGGGGGACAGGATTGGACACTGAAGCTTTCTTT. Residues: CASSRGTGLDTEAFF.

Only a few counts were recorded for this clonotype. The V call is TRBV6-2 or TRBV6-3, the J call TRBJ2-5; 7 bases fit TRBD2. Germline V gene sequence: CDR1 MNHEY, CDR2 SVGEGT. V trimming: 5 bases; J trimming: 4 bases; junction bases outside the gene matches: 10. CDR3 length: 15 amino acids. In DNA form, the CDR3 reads TGTGCCAGCAGTGGCTGGGGAGGGCGAGCAGAGACCCAGTACTTC. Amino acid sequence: CASSGWGGRAETQYF.

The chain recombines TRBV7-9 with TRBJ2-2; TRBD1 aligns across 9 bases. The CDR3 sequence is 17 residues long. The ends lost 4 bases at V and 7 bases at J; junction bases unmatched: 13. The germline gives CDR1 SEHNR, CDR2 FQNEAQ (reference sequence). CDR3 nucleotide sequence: TGTGCCAGCAGCTCCCTCGACAGGGGGGATTGGAACGGGGAGCTGTTTTTT. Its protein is CASSSLDRGDWNGELFF.

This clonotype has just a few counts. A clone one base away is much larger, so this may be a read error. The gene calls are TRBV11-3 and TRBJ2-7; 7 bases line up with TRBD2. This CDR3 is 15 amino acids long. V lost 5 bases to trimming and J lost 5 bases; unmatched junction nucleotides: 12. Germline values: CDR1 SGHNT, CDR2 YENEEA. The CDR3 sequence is CASSPGLTGRDEQYF. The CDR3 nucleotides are TGTGCCAGCAGCCCGGGACTAACGGGTCGGGACGAGCAGTACTTC.

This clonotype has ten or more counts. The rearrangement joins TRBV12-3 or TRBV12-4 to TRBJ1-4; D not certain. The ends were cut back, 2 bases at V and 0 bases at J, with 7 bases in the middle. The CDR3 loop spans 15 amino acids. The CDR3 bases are TGTGCCAGCAGTTTAAAGGAACCAACTAATGAAAAACTGTTTTTT. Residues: CASSLKEPTNEKLFF.

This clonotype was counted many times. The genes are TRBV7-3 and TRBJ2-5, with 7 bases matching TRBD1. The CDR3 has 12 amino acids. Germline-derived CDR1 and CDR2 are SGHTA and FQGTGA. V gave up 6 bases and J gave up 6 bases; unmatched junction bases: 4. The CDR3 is CASSRDRKTQYF. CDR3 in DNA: TGTGCCAGCAGTCGGGACAGAAAGACCCAGTACTTC.

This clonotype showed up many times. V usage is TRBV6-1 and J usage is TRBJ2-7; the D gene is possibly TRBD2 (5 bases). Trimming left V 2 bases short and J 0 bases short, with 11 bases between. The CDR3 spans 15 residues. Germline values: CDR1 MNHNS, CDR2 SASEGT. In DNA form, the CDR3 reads TGTGCCAGCAGTGAAAGGAGGATTTCCTCCTACGAGCAGTACTTC. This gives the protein CASSERRISSYEQYF.

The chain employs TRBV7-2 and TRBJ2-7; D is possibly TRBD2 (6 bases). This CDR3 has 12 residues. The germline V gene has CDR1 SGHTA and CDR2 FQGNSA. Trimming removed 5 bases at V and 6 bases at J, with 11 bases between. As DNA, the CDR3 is TGTGCCAGCAGCCGGGGGACCCCCGAGCAGTACTTC. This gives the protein CASSRGTPEQYF.

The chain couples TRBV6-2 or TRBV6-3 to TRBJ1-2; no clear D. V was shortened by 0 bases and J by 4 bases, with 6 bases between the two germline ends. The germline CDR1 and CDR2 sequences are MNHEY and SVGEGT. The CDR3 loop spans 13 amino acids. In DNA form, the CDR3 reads TGTGCCAGCAGTTACTCGGGAAGCTATGGCTACACCTTC. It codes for CASSYSGSYGYTF.

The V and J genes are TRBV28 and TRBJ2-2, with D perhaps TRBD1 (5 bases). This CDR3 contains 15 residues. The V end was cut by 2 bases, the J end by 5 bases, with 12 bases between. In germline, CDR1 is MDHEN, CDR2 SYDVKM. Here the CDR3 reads CASSLMAGWTGELFF. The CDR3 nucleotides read TGTGCCAGCAGTTTAATGGCAGGGTGGACCGGGGAGCTGTTTTTT.

The CDR3 DNA sequence: TGTGCCAGCAGCGTAGGACGGTGGGAGACCCAGTACTTC. Translated: CASSVGRWETQYF. The rearrangement links TRBV9 to TRBJ2-5; D gene ambiguous. The CDR3 loop spans 13 amino acids. Germline V gene lookup returns CDR1 SGDLS and CDR2 YYNGEE. Trimming left V 0 bases short and J 5 bases short, with 8 bases between.

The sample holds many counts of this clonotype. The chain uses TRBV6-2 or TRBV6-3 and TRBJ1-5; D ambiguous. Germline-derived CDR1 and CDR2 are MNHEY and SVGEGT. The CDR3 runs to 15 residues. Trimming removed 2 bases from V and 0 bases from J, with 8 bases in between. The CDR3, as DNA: TGTGCCAGCAGTTACCTGCCGATTAGCAATCAGCCCCAGCATTTT. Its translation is CASSYLPISNQPQHF.

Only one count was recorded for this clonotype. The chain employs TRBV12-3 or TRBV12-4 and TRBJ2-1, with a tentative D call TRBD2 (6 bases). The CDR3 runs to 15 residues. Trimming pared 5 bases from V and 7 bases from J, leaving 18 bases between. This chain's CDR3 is CASSRRGGKVNEQFF. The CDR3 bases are TGTGCCAGCAGTCGACGAGGAGGGAAGGTAAATGAGCAGTTCTTC.

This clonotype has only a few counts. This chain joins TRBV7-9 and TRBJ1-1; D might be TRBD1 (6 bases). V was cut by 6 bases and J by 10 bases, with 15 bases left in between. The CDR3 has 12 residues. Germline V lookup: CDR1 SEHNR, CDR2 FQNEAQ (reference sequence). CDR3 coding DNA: TGTGCCAGCAGTCCCCAGGGGAAGGGAGCTTTCTTT. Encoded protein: CASSPQGKGAFF. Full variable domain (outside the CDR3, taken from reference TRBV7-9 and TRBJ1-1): DTGVSQNPRHKITKRGQNVTFRCDPISEHNRLYWYRQTLGQGPEFLTYFQNEAQLEKSRLLSDRFSAERPKGSFSTLEIQRTEQGDSAMYLCASSPQGKGAFFGQGTRLTVV.

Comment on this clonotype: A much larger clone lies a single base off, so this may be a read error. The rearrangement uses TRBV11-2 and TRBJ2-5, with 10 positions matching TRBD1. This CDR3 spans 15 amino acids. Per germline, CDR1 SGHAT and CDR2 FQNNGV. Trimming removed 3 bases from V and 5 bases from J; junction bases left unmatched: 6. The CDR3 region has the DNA TGTGCCAGCAGCTTTGCTGACAGGGGGCGGGAGACCCAGTACTTC. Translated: CASSFADRGRETQYF.

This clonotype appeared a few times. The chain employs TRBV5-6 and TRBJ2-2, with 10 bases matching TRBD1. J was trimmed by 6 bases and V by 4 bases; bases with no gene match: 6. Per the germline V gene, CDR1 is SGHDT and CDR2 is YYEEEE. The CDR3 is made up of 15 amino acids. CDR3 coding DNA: TGTGCCAGCAGCCTATCGGGACAGGGGCCCGGGGAGCTGTTTTTT. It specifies CASSLSGQGPGELFF.

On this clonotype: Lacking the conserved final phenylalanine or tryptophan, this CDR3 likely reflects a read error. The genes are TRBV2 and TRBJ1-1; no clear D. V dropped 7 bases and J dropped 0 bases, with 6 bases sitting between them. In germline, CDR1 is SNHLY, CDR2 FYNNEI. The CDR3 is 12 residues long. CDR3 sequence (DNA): TGTGCCAGCACCGGAGTGAACACTGAAGCTTTCCTT. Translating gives CASTGVNTEAFL.

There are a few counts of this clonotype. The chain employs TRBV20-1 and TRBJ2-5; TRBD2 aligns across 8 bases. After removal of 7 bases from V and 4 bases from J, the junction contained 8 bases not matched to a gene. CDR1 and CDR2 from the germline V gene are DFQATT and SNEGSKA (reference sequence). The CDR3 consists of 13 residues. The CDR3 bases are TGCAGTGTGCGAGCGGGAGATGGAGAGACCCAGTACTTC. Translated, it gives CSVRAGDGETQYF.